The TCR beta chain described here comes from a study of control samples from healthy donors and cancer patients. The protocol was immunoSEQ multiplex PCR, while the TCRdb copy is restricted to in-frame clones and leaves out a portion. The data contain about 170,000 clones, around 88% of them seen just once; the ten biggest clones take up roughly 5.3%. This CDR3 spans 14 amino acids. V dropped 6 bases and J dropped 3; count of bases not matched to a gene: 3. Germline V gives CDR1 MNHEY, CDR2 SVGAGI. There are a few counts of this clone. Different DNA sequences within this sample yield the same CDR3. The receptor's source is a woman between 25 and 40 years old in good health. Sequencing input: blood. This chain uses TRBV6-5 with TRBJ1-4; 8 nucleotides match TRBD1. Here the CDR3 DNA reads TGTGCCAGCAGATTGACAGGGGCTAATGAAAAACTGTTTTTT. Encoded protein: CASRLTGANEKLFF.